This entry lists 20 T cell receptor beta chains sequenced from one sample in a study. The TRBV12-4/TRBJ1-2 clonotypes were amplified using barcode primers with ligated adaptors. TCRdb ran MiXCR on the multiplex PCR reads and lists one entry per CDR3 protein. The top ten hold around 32% of the sample, which has about 240 distinct CDR3 sequences, 6.6% seen once. The sample comprised tumor-infiltrating naive CD4+ T cells sorted from the breast tumor. Stated subset: naive CD4+ T cells, CD4+CD45RA+CD25-. These receptors were taken from a female donor with breast cancer.

This clonotype is termed medium-sized. The chain recombines TRBV12-3 or TRBV12-4 with TRBJ1-2, with 8 bases identical to TRBD1. The CDR3 has 12 amino acids. Unmatched junction bases numbered 2, after V lost 5 bases and J lost 6 bases. CDR3 bases: TGTGCCAGCAGTCCGGACAGGGATGGCTACACCTTC. As protein: CASSPDRDGYTF.

This clonotype is deemed large. This sequence joins TRBV12-3 or TRBV12-4 and TRBJ1-2, with D perhaps TRBD1 (5 bases). V was pared by 0 bases and J by 7 bases, with 9 bases between. The CDR3 contains 13 residues. The CDR3 reads CASSLARVAGYTF. Written as DNA, the CDR3 is TGTGCCAGCAGTTTAGCCAGGGTGGCTGGCTACACCTTC.

This clonotype is labeled as hyperexpanded (1% or more). This rearrangement joins TRBV12-3 or TRBV12-4 to TRBJ1-2; no clear D. The CDR3 totals 12 residues. V shed 3 bases and J shed 5 bases, with 7 bases lying between them. The CDR3 DNA reads as TGTGCCAGCAGTTTCCGGAGATATGGCTACACCTTC. Amino acid sequence: CASSFRRYGYTF.

Judged by abundance, this clonotype is large. The V and J genes are TRBV12-3 or TRBV12-4 and TRBJ1-2; a weak D match, TRBD1 (5 bases). This CDR3 region has 14 residues. V lost 5 bases, J lost 6 bases, and 16 bases lay in between. CDR3 sequence reads: CASSLITGVHGYTF. CDR3 nucleotide sequence: TGTGCCAGCAGTCTCATTACAGGAGTACATGGCTACACCTTC.

This clonotype turned up a few times. Germline and junction disagree at one end, which may indicate a read error. The J gene is TRBJ1-2, the V gene TRBV12-3 or TRBV12-4; D ambiguous. The CDR3 consists of 13 residues. CDR3 nucleotides: TGTGCCTGCAGCACCCAAGTAGGGCTTGGCTACACCTTC. Protein sequence: CACSTQVGLGYTF.

By frequency in the sample, this clonotype is large. V is TRBV12-3 or TRBV12-4 and J is TRBJ1-2; TRBD1 matches 8 bases. The CDR3 is 14 residues long. The trim removed 5 bases at V and 7 bases at J, leaving 9 bases unmatched. In nucleotides, the CDR3 is TGTGCCAGCAGTACCCAGTGGACAGGGTCTGGCTACACCTTC. Translated: CASSTQWTGSGYTF.

By proportion, this clonotype is large. The chain is built from TRBV12-3 or TRBV12-4 and TRBJ1-2; D call uncertain. This CDR3 has 11 amino acids. The V and J ends lost 6 bases and 8 bases respectively, with 10 bases between them. The CDR3 region is CASSRNLGYTF. The CDR3 bases are TGTGCCAGCAGCCGTAACCTAGGCTACACCTTC.

By share, this clonotype counts as medium-sized. CDR3 amino acids: CASALGDGGYTF. The CDR3 DNA is TGTGCCAGCGCCCTTGGGGATGGTGGCTACACCTTC. The chain combines TRBV12-3 or TRBV12-4 with TRBJ1-2; no clear D gene. CDR3 size: 12 residues. Deletions cut 8 bases from V and 7 bases from J, with 14 bases between.

This clonotype is labeled as large. The chain is built from TRBV12-3 or TRBV12-4 and TRBJ1-2; no firm D call. Trimming left V 3 bases short and J 4 bases short, with 9 bases between. The CDR3 is 13 residues long. CDR3 bases: TGTGCCAGCAGTTTCTTCGTCAGCTATGGCTACACCTTC. Translation gives CASSFFVSYGYTF.

This clonotype was observed a few times. The chain links TRBV12-3 or TRBV12-4 to TRBJ1-2; D may be TRBD1 (5 bases). The CDR3 totals 11 residues. V dropped 6 bases and J dropped 5 bases, with 7 bases sitting between them. CDR3 sequence: CASRQVYGYTF. The CDR3 DNA sequence: TGTGCCAGCAGACAGGTGTATGGCTACACCTTC.

A remark on this clonotype: Lacking the conserved final phenylalanine or tryptophan, this CDR3 likely reflects a read error. This chain uses TRBV12-3 or TRBV12-4 with TRBJ1-2, with D maybe TRBD1 (6 bases). CDR3 length: 14 residues. The CDR3 nucleotides read TGTGCTAGCAGTTTAGCGGACAGAAACTATGGCTACACCCTC. The encoded protein is CASSLADRNYGYTL.

This clonotype is deemed large. This chain connects TRBV12-3 or TRBV12-4 to TRBJ1-2, with D unclear. This CDR3 has 13 amino acids. Between the trimmed V and J ends, which lost 5 bases and 1 base, there was a span of 8 bases. The CDR3 nucleotides are TGTGCCAGCAGTACGACCAATAACTATGGCTACACCTTC. It is translated as CASSTTNNYGYTF.

As regards this clonotype: Since no conserved phenylalanine or tryptophan closes the CDR3, a read error is the likely cause. The V and J genes are TRBV12-3 or TRBV12-4 and TRBJ1-2; D call uncertain. The CDR3 covers 12 residues. The CDR3 protein is CACSRMNYGYTL. Written as DNA, the CDR3 is TGTGCCTGCAGCCGTATGAACTATGGCTACACCCTC.

Relative to its sample, this clonotype is large. The V gene is TRBV12-3 or TRBV12-4, the J gene TRBJ1-2, with 9 bases aligning to TRBD1. This CDR3 contains 15 residues. Trimming removed 5 bases from V and 8 bases from J; junction bases left unmatched: 12. CDR3 coding DNA: TGTGCCAGCAGTCCTAGGGACAGGGATGTACCAGGCTACACCTTC. Translation: CASSPRDRDVPGYTF.

This clonotype is deemed large. DNA for the CDR3: TGTGCCAGCAGTTTGGACAAGGACTATGGCTACACCTTC. It is translated as CASSLDKDYGYTF. The chain combines TRBV12-3 or TRBV12-4 with TRBJ1-2; possibly TRBD1 for D (5 bases). Trimming removed 3 bases from V and 3 bases from J, with 8 bases in between. This CDR3 is built from 13 residues.

In its sample, this clonotype ranks as large. This chain uses TRBV12-3 or TRBV12-4 with TRBJ1-2, with a possible D match to TRBD1 (6 bases). With 6 bases removed from V and 4 bases from J, the gap between germline ends came to 24 bases. The CDR3 runs 17 residues. CDR3 in DNA: TGTGCCAGCAGCTTACTGATCTTTAAGGACAGCTTCTATGGCTACACCTTC. It specifies CASSLLIFKDSFYGYTF.

Comment on this clonotype: One end of the junction varies from germline; a read error may be responsible. V is TRBV12-3 or TRBV12-4 and J is TRBJ1-2; tentative D call: TRBD1 (5 bases). This CDR3 has 13 amino acids. DNA for the CDR3: TGCGCCAGCAGCACTCGGACAAGGCATGGCTACACCTTC. The encoded protein is CASSTRTRHGYTF.

By share of the sample, this clonotype is large. This chain joins TRBV12-3 or TRBV12-4 and TRBJ1-2, with D possibly matching TRBD1 (6 bases). Between the trimmed V and J ends, which lost 2 bases and 5 bases, there was a span of 12 bases. The CDR3 has 14 residues. The CDR3 sequence: CASSLNSGTYGYTF. The CDR3 region has the DNA TGTGCCAGCAGTTTAAACTCCGGGACATATGGCTACACCTTC.

Within the sample, this clonotype is medium-sized. CDR3 in DNA: TGTGCCAGCAGCCGAACGACAGGGAGTGGCTACACCTTC. It codes for CASSRTTGSGYTF. V usage is TRBV12-3 or TRBV12-4 and J usage is TRBJ1-2, with 7 nucleotides matching TRBD1. The CDR3 runs 13 residues. V lost 6 bases and J lost 7; bases outside the gene matches: 8.

This clonotype is classed as large. The chain links TRBV12-3 or TRBV12-4 to TRBJ1-2; TRBD1 is a possible D gene (5 bases). V dropped 7 bases and J dropped 0 bases, with 12 bases sitting between them. This CDR3 has 14 amino acids. The CDR3 bases are TGTGCCAGCACCCTCCCAGGGACTAACTATGGCTACACCTTC. Translation gives CASTLPGTNYGYTF.